The next 22 T cell receptor beta chains were all read from a single sample in a study of identical twins. One entry per CDR3 protein results from TCRdb running MiXCR on the 5' RACE reads. The sample contains around 530,000 distinct CDR3 sequences, 15% of which appear only once. These data also featured in a second study, about yellow fever vaccine responses in identical twins.

What was sequenced was CD4+ T cells sorted from blood. The receptors originated from a woman aged 18-29 years in good health.

Regarding this clonotype: One end of the junction fails to match germline, which may point to a read error. The chain has TRBV20-1 and TRBJ2-3, with 11 bases matching TRBD2. CDR1 is DFQATT and CDR2 is SNEGSKA in the germline V gene (reference sequence). The CDR3 sequence is 16 residues long. CDR3 in DNA: TGCTGTGCTAGAGACTCATTAGCGGGAGGGCCGAATACGCAGTATTTT. Its protein is CCARDSLAGGPNTQYF.

This clonotype turned up a few times. The chain is built from TRBV5-1 and TRBJ1-1; 7 bases are shared with TRBD1. After removal of 0 bases from V and 5 bases from J, the junction contained 7 bases not matched to a gene. The germline CDR1 and CDR2 sequences are SGHRS and YFSETQ. This CDR3 is built from 15 residues. CDR3 DNA: TGCGCCAGCAGCTTGGCGGGGACAGATAAGACTGAAGCTTTCTTT. Translated: CASSLAGTDKTEAFF.

This clonotype was observed a single time. The genes are TRBV2 and TRBJ2-5, with D perhaps TRBD2 (5 bases). Deletions cut 2 bases from V and 5 bases from J, with 12 bases between. This CDR3 contains 14 residues. CDR1 SNHLY and CDR2 FYNNEI come from the germline V gene. CDR3 sequence reads: CASSETGFGETQYF. For the CDR3, the DNA is TGTGCCAGCAGTGAAACGGGGTTTGGGGAGACCCAGTACTTC.

This clonotype appeared a few times. This chain connects TRBV12-3 or TRBV12-4 to TRBJ2-1; 9 bases match TRBD2. V lost 3 bases, J lost 9 bases, and 9 bases stayed unmatched. The length of the CDR3 is 15 residues. The CDR3 loop reads CASSFSGSTSREQFF. The DNA of the CDR3 is TGTGCCAGCAGTTTTAGCGGGAGCACCTCCCGTGAGCAGTTCTTC.

Only a few counts were recorded for this clonotype. The rearrangement uses TRBV15 and TRBJ1-2; no clear D. Germline CDR1 and CDR2: LNHNV and YYDKDF (reference sequence). The CDR3 length is 16 residues. V lost 1 base to trimming and J lost 2 bases, with 14 bases between them. CDR3 amino acids: CATSRAGGRENYGYTF. CDR3 DNA: TGTGCCACCAGCAGAGCCGGTGGCAGAGAAAACTATGGCTACACCTTC.

The chain has TRBV7-8 and TRBJ2-3; 10 nucleotides match TRBD2. From germline, CDR1 is SGHVS and CDR2 FQNEAQ. The CDR3 has 16 residues. Trimming removed 5 bases from V and 2 bases from J; junction bases left unmatched: 7. The CDR3 spells CASSGRTSGTTDTQYF. The CDR3 DNA reads TGTGCCAGCAGCGGGAGGACTAGCGGTACCACAGATACGCAGTATTTT.

This clonotype was seen many times. This chain joins TRBV12-3 or TRBV12-4 and TRBJ2-5; perhaps TRBD2 as D (5 bases). The CDR3 contains 12 residues. Trimming cost V 3 bases and J 4 bases, with 6 bases left between them. CDR3 sequence: CASSFGGETQYF. The CDR3 DNA follows: TGTGCCAGCAGTTTTGGAGGAGAGACCCAGTACTTC.

The chain recombines TRBV7-9 with TRBJ2-1, with 8 bases matching TRBD2. Per the germline V gene, CDR1 is SEHNR and CDR2 is FQNEAQ (reference sequence). The CDR3 is made up of 16 amino acids. The V gene end was trimmed by 1 base and the J gene end by 5 bases; junction bases not matched to a gene: 7. The CDR3 DNA is TGTGCCAGCAGCTTAGGAGCGGGGGCGAACGACAATGAGCAGTTCTTC. Translated, it gives CASSLGAGANDNEQFF.

This clonotype was seen more than once but under ten times. The chain employs TRBV20-1 and TRBJ1-4; tentatively, D is TRBD1 (6 bases). Per the germline V gene, CDR1 is DFQATT and CDR2 is SNEGSKA (reference sequence). CDR3 length: 15 amino acids. V lost 4 bases and J 7 bases, leaving 19 bases between the germline ends. In DNA, the CDR3 is TGCAGTGCTAAGAAATCAGGGGATTGGGGTGAAAAACTGTTTTTT. Protein sequence: CSAKKSGDWGEKLFF.

The chain couples TRBV29-1 to TRBJ1-2; D gene uncertain. This CDR3 has 12 residues. Trimming removed 1 base at V and 8 bases at J, with 11 bases between. Germline CDR1 SQVTM, CDR2 ANQGSEA. The CDR3 DNA is TGCAGCGTTGAAGCCAACTTGACCGGCTACACCTTC. It is translated as CSVEANLTGYTF. The full variable domain, its missing parts supplied by reference TRBV29-1 and TRBJ1-2, is SAVISQKPSRDICQRGTSLTIQCQVDSQVTMMFWYRQQPGQSLTLIATANQGSEATYESGFVIDKFPISRPNLTFSTLTVSNMSPEDSSIYLCSVEANLTGYTFGSGTRLTVV.

The V and J genes are TRBV6-1 and TRBJ2-7, with 11 bases matching TRBD2. After removal of 4 bases from V and 2 bases from J, the junction contained 7 bases not matched to a gene. CDR3 length: 16 amino acids. The germline V gene has CDR1 MNHNS and CDR2 SASEGT. The CDR3 protein is CASSARGTSGTYEQYF. CDR3 bases: TGTGCCAGCAGTGCGAGGGGGACTAGCGGAACCTACGAGCAGTACTTC.

As to this clonotype: One end of the junction fails to match germline, which may point to a read error. The chain couples TRBV15 to TRBJ2-2; 7 bases map to TRBD1. Germline values: CDR1 LNHNV, CDR2 YYDKDF (reference sequence). This CDR3 is built from 14 residues. The CDR3 DNA reads TGTGCCACCAGCGGAGACAGGGAGACCGGGGAGCTGTTTTTT. Its translation is CATSGDRETGELFF. Full variable domain (remainder filled in from reference TRBV15 and TRBJ2-2): DAMVIQNPRYQVTQFGKPVTLSCSQTLNHNVMYWYQQKSSQAPKLLFHYYDKDFNNEADTPDNFQSRRPNTSFCFLDIRSPGLGDTAMYLCATSGDRETGELFFGEGSRLTVL.

This clonotype was seen a handful of times. The chain recombines TRBV7-2 with TRBJ1-1, with TRBD1 as a possible D gene (5 bases). Germline values: CDR1 SGHTA, CDR2 FQGNSA. The V end lost 2 bases, the J end lost 4 bases, and 14 bases lay between the germline ends. This CDR3 contains 15 residues. CDR3 amino acids: CASSLITYGGTEAFF. For the CDR3, the DNA is TGTGCCAGCAGCTTAATCACATATGGGGGCACTGAAGCTTTCTTT.

This clonotype was seen only a few times. The DNA for the CDR3 is TGTGCCAGCAGCGTAGTGGGGGGACAGGGCAATGAGCAGTTCTTC. Translation: CASSVVGGQGNEQFF. The chain has TRBV9 and TRBJ2-1; 9 bases agree with TRBD1. This CDR3 is built from 15 residues. CDR1 and CDR2 from the germline V gene are SGDLS and YYNGEE. V gave up 0 bases and J gave up 6 bases; unmatched junction bases: 4.

The rearrangement joins TRBV15 to TRBJ2-3; 8 bases line up with TRBD2. The CDR3 runs 18 residues. Germline values: CDR1 LNHNV, CDR2 YYDKDF (reference sequence). V shed 0 bases and J 4 bases; nucleotides not matched to a gene: 12. For the CDR3, the DNA is TGTGCCACCAGCAGAGATCGTGGCGCCGGGAGGGTGGCAGATACGCAGTATTTT. This codes for CATSRDRGAGRVADTQYF.

The sample holds many counts of this clonotype. V gene TRBV5-1 combines with J gene TRBJ2-1; 7 bases line up with TRBD2. Germline CDR1 is SGHRS and CDR2 is YFSETQ. The length of the CDR3 is 16 residues. The ends lost 4 bases at V and 7 bases at J; junction bases unmatched: 14. CDR3 loop: CASSRSVAERGNEQFF. CDR3 DNA sequence: TGCGCCAGCAGCAGGTCGGTGGCGGAGCGGGGTAATGAGCAGTTCTTC. Combining the CDR3 with reference TRBV5-1 and TRBJ2-1 gives the whole variable domain KAGVTQTPRYLIKTRGQQVTLSCSPISGHRSVSWYQQTPGQGLQFLFEYFSETQRNKGNFPGRFSGRQFSNSRSEMNVSTLELGDSALYLCASSRSVAERGNEQFFGPGTRLTVL.

This clonotype showed up just a few times. The V and J genes are TRBV24-1 and TRBJ1-1; D not resolved. The germline gives CDR1 KGHDR, CDR2 SFDVKD. Between the trimmed V and J ends, which lost 2 bases and 6 bases, there was a span of 6 bases. The CDR3 is 12 residues long. The CDR3 protein is CATSDWGSEAFF. CDR3 nucleotides: TGTGCCACCAGTGATTGGGGATCTGAAGCTTTCTTT.

In its sample, this clonotype was seen many times. The chain is built from TRBV28 and TRBJ1-1, with no clear D. Germline V gene lookup returns CDR1 MDHEN and CDR2 SYDVKM. This CDR3 is built from 14 residues. The V and J ends lost 6 bases and 0 bases respectively, with 11 bases between them. The CDR3 loop is CASRTRGLNTEAFF. CDR3 nucleotides: TGTGCCAGCAGGACCCGTGGACTGAACACTGAAGCTTTCTTT.

This clonotype was picked up a small number of times. The rearrangement links TRBV7-9 to TRBJ1-6; D may be TRBD1 (6 bases). This CDR3 comprises 13 residues. Germline V gene sequence: CDR1 SEHNR, CDR2 FQNEAQ (reference sequence). V gave up 5 bases and J gave up 11 bases, with 13 bases separating them. CDR3 protein: CASSPGTSPPLHF. The CDR3 DNA sequence: TGTGCCAGCAGCCCCGGGACAAGTCCACCCCTCCACTTT.

The table lists this clonotype with a few counts. The gene calls are TRBV9 and TRBJ2-7; D call uncertain. The CDR3 is made up of 14 amino acids. V was clipped by 3 bases and J by 4 bases, with 14 bases between them. The V gene's germline CDR1 is SGDLS and CDR2 YYNGEE. The CDR3 here is CASSGGSDPYEQYF. The CDR3 DNA reads TGTGCCAGCAGCGGTGGGTCGGACCCTTACGAGCAGTACTTC.

This clonotype showed up just a few times. V gene TRBV5-6 combines with J gene TRBJ1-6, with D unresolved. Trimming stripped 5 bases from V and 8 bases from J, with 14 bases between. This CDR3 is built from 14 residues. The germline gives CDR1 SGHDT, CDR2 YYEEEE. The CDR3 coding sequence is TGTGCCAGCAGAGCGTATACAAGGGATTCACCCCTCCACTTT. Translation gives CASRAYTRDSPLHF.

This clonotype showed up many times. V gene TRBV29-1 combines with J gene TRBJ2-3, with D perhaps TRBD2 (6 bases). Germline-derived CDR1 and CDR2 are SQVTM and ANQGSEA. The CDR3 totals 14 residues. V was shortened by 4 bases and J by 0 bases, with 11 bases between the two germline ends. CDR3 in amino acids: CSVVRGDSTDTQYF. CDR3 coding DNA: TGCAGCGTTGTCCGCGGGGATAGCACAGATACGCAGTATTTT.